Below, 29 T cell receptor beta chains from the same sample are listed, as sequenced in a study of early T cells in non-severe SARS-CoV-2 infection. In TCRdb, the 5' RACE reads were re-called with MiXCR into one record per CDR3 protein. This sample has tens of thousands of distinct CDR3 sequences, with 3.5% to 5% found just once. Sequencing used whole blood. The origin of the receptors is an adult who was a healthcare worker with PCR-confirmed SARS-CoV-2 infection or an uninfected control (not recorded which).

This clonotype was detected ten times or more. This chain uses TRBV6-4 with TRBJ1-5, with TRBD1 matching over 9 bases. Germline V gives CDR1 MRHNA, CDR2 SNTAGT. The V and J ends lost 6 bases and 7 bases, in that order; junction bases with no gene match: 13. CDR3 length equals 16 residues. The CDR3 spells CASSRDRDRLSQPQHF. The CDR3 DNA reads as TGTGCCAGCAGCCGGGACAGGGATCGCCTTAGCCAGCCCCAGCATTTT.

This clonotype was seen ten or more times. The rearrangement links TRBV7-6 to TRBJ2-7; 7 nucleotides agree with TRBD2. Germline trimming cut 10 bases from V and 1 base from J; bases unmatched to any gene: 7. Germline V gives CDR1 SGHVS, CDR2 FNYEAQ. The CDR3 spans 13 residues. The CDR3 sequence is CATSSGSSYEQYF. The CDR3 region has the DNA TGTGCCACCTCTAGCGGCAGTTCCTACGAGCAGTACTTC. The whole variable domain, filled in from reference TRBV7-6 and TRBJ2-7, reads GAGVSQSPRYKVTKRGQDVALRCDPISGHVSLYWYRQALGQGPEFLTYFNYEAQQDKSGLPNDRFSAERPEGSISTLTIQRTEQRDSAMYRCATSSGSSYEQYFGPGTRLTVT.

The chain uses TRBV7-9 and TRBJ2-7; D call uncertain. The CDR3 spans 12 residues. The V gene's germline CDR1 is SEHNR and CDR2 FQNEAQ (reference sequence). With 3 bases removed from V and 5 bases from J, the gap between germline ends came to 8 bases. The CDR3, as DNA: TGTGCCAGCAGCTTTAGAAGCGACGAGCAGTACTTC. Its protein product is CASSFRSDEQYF.

This clonotype has at least ten counts. The chain links TRBV7-2 to TRBJ1-1; TRBD1 agrees at 9 bases. V lost 2 bases and J lost 4; bases outside the gene matches: 8. The CDR3 totals 16 residues. Looked up from germline, CDR1 is SGHTA and CDR2 is FQGNSA. CDR3 DNA sequence: TGTGCCAGCAGCTTAAATGGACAGGGGTGGAGCACTGAAGCTTTCTTT. It is translated as CASSLNGQGWSTEAFF.

This clonotype occurred many times. The chain couples TRBV5-1 to TRBJ1-2; D is possibly TRBD1 (5 bases). The CDR3 loop spans 14 amino acids. V gave up 5 bases and J gave up 4 bases, with 15 bases separating them. Germline V gene lookup returns CDR1 SGHRS and CDR2 YFSETQ. The CDR3 DNA reads as TGCGCCAGCAGTATGGAGGGGCACACCTATGGCTACACCTTC. Translated: CASSMEGHTYGYTF.

V and J are TRBV6-1 and TRBJ2-5; 7 bases align to TRBD1. V lost 6 bases and J lost 1; bases outside the gene matches: 14. The V gene's germline CDR1 is MNHNS and CDR2 SASEGT. The CDR3 contains 17 residues. The CDR3 loop reads CASSRVPTGATQETQYF. The CDR3 DNA reads as TGTGCCAGCAGCCGAGTACCCACAGGGGCAACCCAAGAGACCCAGTACTTC.

On this clonotype itself: Compared with germline, one end of the junction differs, possibly owing to a read error. The chain has TRBV9 and TRBJ2-7, with D tentatively TRBD1 or TRBD2 (5 bases each). CDR1 SGDLS and CDR2 YYNGEE come from the germline V gene. The CDR3 sequence is 15 residues long. CDR3 sequence reads: CASSLLGDGYYEQNF. In nucleotides, the CDR3 is TGTGCCAGCAGCCTTCTTGGGGACGGGTACTACGAGCAGAACTTC.

This clonotype was seen at least ten times. V and J are TRBV7-9 and TRBJ2-5; 7 bases align to TRBD1. The CDR3 has 15 residues. CDR1 is SEHNR and CDR2 is FQNEAQ in the germline V gene (reference sequence). The V gene end was trimmed by 3 bases and the J gene end by 5 bases; junction bases not matched to a gene: 9. CDR3 DNA sequence: TGTGCCAGCAGCTTGGAGACAGGGCGGTCTGAGACCCAGTACTTC. Its protein is CASSLETGRSETQYF.

This clonotype was picked up many times. The rearrangement links TRBV7-9 to TRBJ1-5; D gene ambiguous. The CDR3 has 13 amino acids. Germline V gene sequence: CDR1 SEHNR, CDR2 FQNEAQ (reference sequence). Trimming removed 0 bases from V and 8 bases from J, with 8 bases in between. This chain's CDR3 is CASSLAGRKPQHF. CDR3 in DNA: TGTGCCAGCAGCTTAGCCGGGCGGAAGCCCCAGCATTTT.

Many counts were recorded for this clonotype. The rearrangement joins TRBV10-1 to TRBJ1-1, with D possibly matching TRBD1 (6 bases). The CDR3 has 14 amino acids. Germline V gives CDR1 WNHNN, CDR2 SYGVQD (reference sequence). V lost 1 base and J 3 bases, leaving 9 bases between the germline ends. The CDR3 here is CASSEYKGDTEAFF. DNA for the CDR3: TGCGCCAGCAGTGAGTACAAGGGGGACACTGAAGCTTTCTTT.

This chain links TRBV30 with TRBJ2-3; the match to TRBD2 covers 10 bases. V lost 2 bases to trimming and J lost 5 bases; unmatched junction nucleotides: 7. Germline V lookup: CDR1 GTSNPN, CDR2 SVGIG (reference sequence). The CDR3 totals 15 residues. Here the CDR3 reads CAWSPTSGWGDTQYF. The CDR3 DNA follows: TGTGCCTGGAGTCCGACTAGCGGGTGGGGAGATACGCAGTATTTT.

Remarks on this clonotype: A much larger clone differs by one base, so this may be a read error. This CDR3 fails to terminate in the conserved phenylalanine or tryptophan, so it likely reflects a read error. The chain uses TRBV7-9 and TRBJ2-7, with 11 bases identical to TRBD2. The CDR3 length is 14 residues. With 3 bases clipped from V and 4 bases from J, the junction kept 2 bases outside the gene matches. Germline CDR1 and CDR2: SEHNR and FQNEAQ (reference sequence). This chain's CDR3 is CASSLTSGDYEQYI. CDR3 coding DNA: TGTGCCAGCAGCTTGACTAGCGGGGATTACGAGCAGTACATC.

This clonotype was seen repeatedly, ten times or more. This rearrangement joins TRBV18 to TRBJ2-1; the match to TRBD2 covers 8 bases. There are 14 residues in the CDR3. V was clipped by 2 bases and J by 4 bases; unmatched bases: 1. Germline V lookup: CDR1 KGHSH, CDR2 LQKENI. CDR3 nucleotide sequence: TGTGCCAGCTCACCAACTAGCGGATACAATGAGCAGTTCTTC. It specifies CASSPTSGYNEQFF.

This clonotype has at least ten counts. The CDR3, as DNA: TGCAGCGCAATGACAGGGGACCCTAATCAGCCCCAGCATTTT. This gives the protein CSAMTGDPNQPQHF. The rearrangement links TRBV29-1 to TRBJ1-5; TRBD1 matches at 8 bases. V was clipped by 7 bases and J by 4 bases; unmatched bases: 9. The CDR3 is 14 residues long. In germline, CDR1 is SQVTM, CDR2 ANQGSEA.

At least ten counts were recorded for this clonotype. The V and J genes are TRBV7-9 and TRBJ1-5, with D perhaps TRBD1 (5 bases). The CDR3 has 14 amino acids. V lost 5 bases and J 2 bases, leaving 10 bases between the germline ends. Germline CDR1 reads SEHNR; CDR2 reads FQNEAQ (reference sequence). The CDR3 bases are TGTGCCAGCAGCAAGGAACAGGGCAATCAGCCCCAGCATTTT. Translation: CASSKEQGNQPQHF.

There are many counts of this clonotype. The rearrangement joins TRBV7-3 to TRBJ2-1, with D maybe TRBD1 (5 bases). V shed 5 bases and J shed 9 bases, with 17 bases lying between them. Germline-derived CDR1 and CDR2 are SGHTA and FQGTGA. This CDR3 spans 14 amino acids. CDR3 residues: CASSPRAGNVEQFF. The CDR3 nucleotides read TGTGCCAGCAGCCCCCGCGCAGGGAATGTTGAGCAGTTCTTC.

V is TRBV19 and J is TRBJ2-1; 9 bases match TRBD2. CDR1 and CDR2 from the germline V gene are LNHDA and SQIVND (reference sequence). V was pared by 10 bases and J by 5 bases, with 6 bases of the junction left unmatched. The CDR3 runs to 13 residues. The DNA for the CDR3 is TGTGCCAAAGGGCGGGGGGGCCACAATGAGCAGTTCTTC. As protein: CAKGRGGHNEQFF.

This rearrangement joins TRBV30 to TRBJ1-2, with 8 bases matching TRBD1. From germline, CDR1 is GTSNPN and CDR2 SVGIG (reference sequence). CDR3 length equals 18 residues. The V segment lost 0 bases and the J segment 2 bases; nucleotides outside the gene matches: 14. CDR3 protein: CAWSVDLGRGRRNYGYTF. Here the CDR3 DNA reads TGTGCCTGGAGTGTAGATTTGGGCAGGGGGCGCCGAAACTATGGCTACACCTTC.

Concerning this clonotype itself: A much larger clone is a single base away; this may be a read error. The rearrangement links TRBV29-1 to TRBJ2-3, with D possibly TRBD2 on 5 matching bases. Germline CDR1 SQVTM, CDR2 ANQGSEA. V lost 4 bases, J lost 4 bases, and 12 bases lay in between. The CDR3 covers 13 residues. The CDR3 nucleotides are TGCAGCGTTGGGTCGAACGGGGCAGATACGCAGTATTTT. Translated, it gives CSVGSNGADTQYF.

This clonotype was counted ten times or more. The CDR3 bases are TGCGCCAGCAGCCAAGGACGTGGGCCGGGAGAGACCCAGTACTTC. Translating gives CASSQGRGPGETQYF. V and J are TRBV4-3 and TRBJ2-5; D gene unclear. The CDR3 contains 15 residues. Trimming took 1 base from V and 4 from J, leaving 13 bases between them. Looked up from germline, CDR1 is LGHNA and CDR2 is YSLEER.

This clonotype has more than one count but fewer than ten. The chain combines TRBV3-1 with TRBJ2-2; a weak D match, TRBD1 (6 bases). This CDR3 has 16 residues. Germline V gene data show CDR1 as LGHDT and CDR2 as YNNKEL (reference sequence). V lost 4 bases, J lost 5 bases, and 17 bases lay in between. CDR3 nucleotide sequence: TGTGCCAGCAGCCCCCTTTGGGGGCAGGTGACCGGGGAGCTGTTTTTT. This translates into CASSPLWGQVTGELFF. The entire variable domain, with the rest obtained from reference TRBV3-1 and TRBJ2-2, is as follows: DTAVSQTPKYLVTQMGNDKSIKCEQNLGHDTMYWYKQDSKKFLKIMFSYNNKELIINETVPNRFSPKSPDKAHLNLHINSLELGDSAVYFCASSPLWGQVTGELFFGEGSRLTVL.

A few counts support this clonotype. The V gene is TRBV20-1, the J gene TRBJ1-1, with D tentatively TRBD1 (5 bases). The CDR3 spans 13 residues. CDR1 is DFQATT, CDR2 SNEGSKA, per germline (reference sequence). Between the trimmed V and J ends, which lost 3 bases and 9 bases, there was a span of 17 bases. CDR3 loop: CSARDTLGVKAFF. In DNA form, the CDR3 reads TGCAGTGCTAGGGACACCCTAGGGGTTAAAGCTTTCTTT.

The V call is TRBV7-9, the J call TRBJ2-3; the D is unclear. Trimming took 4 bases from V and 6 from J, leaving 14 bases between them. The CDR3 length is 14 residues. The V gene's germline CDR1 is SEHNR and CDR2 FQNEAQ (reference sequence). The CDR3 DNA reads TGTGCCAGCAGCTCCCCCTTGCAGGCCGATACGCAGTATTTT. Its translation is CASSSPLQADTQYF.

This clonotype was counted only a few times. This chain links TRBV4-2 with TRBJ1-5; D uncertain. CDR1 LGHNA and CDR2 YNFKEQ come from the germline V gene. V lost 2 bases and J 0 bases, leaving 8 bases between the germline ends. The CDR3 contains 15 residues. The CDR3 sequence: CASSQTRDSNQPQHF. CDR3 in DNA: TGTGCCAGCAGCCAAACACGAGATAGCAATCAGCCCCAGCATTTT.

This clonotype has a count of ten or more. CDR3 in amino acids: CASSSGHVTQYF. Written as DNA, the CDR3 is TGTGCCAGCAGCTCCGGACACGTGACCCAGTACTTC. This sequence joins TRBV11-2 and TRBJ2-5; D perhaps matches TRBD1 (5 bases). The germline gives CDR1 SGHAT, CDR2 FQNNGV. V gave up 4 bases and J gave up 7 bases, with 10 bases separating them. The CDR3 consists of 12 residues.

This clonotype was counted a few times. The chain uses TRBV24-1 and TRBJ2-2, with 10 bases fitting TRBD1. With 6 bases clipped from V and 5 bases from J, the junction kept 5 bases outside the gene matches. CDR3 length: 15 amino acids. Germline assignment: CDR1 KGHDR and CDR2 SFDVKD. The DNA for the CDR3 is TGTGCCACCAGTCCGGGACAGGGGTATACCGGGGAGCTGTTTTTT. This encodes CATSPGQGYTGELFF.

Ten or more counts support this clonotype. V gene TRBV10-3 combines with J gene TRBJ2-5; D is unclear. Per the germline V gene, CDR1 is ENHRY and CDR2 is SYGVKD. This CDR3 is 14 amino acids long. V lost 0 bases to trimming and J lost 1 base, with 6 bases between them. The CDR3 nucleotides read TGTGCCATCAGTGAGTCGAGTTTCCAAGAGACCCAGTACTTC. Protein: CAISESSFQETQYF.

This clonotype has just a few counts. The rearrangement links TRBV28 to TRBJ2-1, with D perhaps TRBD1 or TRBD2 (5 bases each). This CDR3 is 14 amino acids long. The germline V gene encodes CDR1 MDHEN and CDR2 SYDVKM. Trimming removed 7 bases from V and 6 bases from J, with 16 bases in between. CDR3 amino acids: CASTHGGTVNEQFF. Here the CDR3 DNA reads TGTGCCAGCACCCATGGTGGGACGGTCAATGAGCAGTTCTTC.

This clonotype is categorized as medium-sized. Here the CDR3 DNA reads TGCGCCAGCAGCCGGACTAGCGGGGGTGTCGCCTACAATGAGCAGTTCTTC. Translated: CASSRTSGGVAYNEQFF. The rearrangement joins TRBV5-1 to TRBJ2-1; TRBD2 agrees at 13 bases. CDR3 length: 17 residues. With 4 bases clipped from V and 2 bases from J, the junction kept 6 bases outside the gene matches. The germline CDR1 and CDR2 sequences are SGHRS and YFSETQ.